Listed here are 14 T cell receptor beta chains from one sample, sequenced in a study of neurological immune-mediated disorders. MiXCR, run by TCRdb on the 5' RACE reads, gives a single entry per CDR3 protein. The data contain over 35,000 distinct CDR3 sequences, roughly 13% of them singletons. Sequencing was carried out using PBMCs. Receptor source: a female donor in good health.

This clonotype has ten or more counts. V and J are TRBV7-9 and TRBJ2-1, with TRBD1 identical over 9 bases. This CDR3 region has 15 residues. Trimming removed 1 base from V and 7 bases from J; junction bases left unmatched: 5. Germline V gives CDR1 SEHNR, CDR2 FQNEAQ (reference sequence). The CDR3 DNA sequence: TGTGCCAGCAGCTTAGGGGACAGGGTGGCAAATGAGCAGTTCTTC. It encodes CASSLGDRVANEQFF.

This clonotype was counted a few times. This chain connects TRBV5-1 to TRBJ2-5; possible D gene TRBD2, 6 bases. Trimming shortened V by 5 bases and J by 5 bases, and 16 bases separated the two germline ends. Germline values: CDR1 SGHRS, CDR2 YFSETQ. The CDR3 totals 14 residues. The DNA of the CDR3 is TGCGCCAGCAGATCCGGGACTGGGGCGGAGACCCAGTACTTC. Encoded protein: CASRSGTGAETQYF.

As concerns this clonotype: Possible read error: a much larger clone is one base away. V is TRBV18 and J is TRBJ1-5; no firm D call. The V end lost 5 bases, the J end lost 0 bases, and 8 bases lay between the germline ends. CDR3 size: 14 residues. Germline loops: CDR1 KGHSH, CDR2 LQKENI. The CDR3 sequence: CASSRSLSNQPQHF. CDR3 coding DNA: TGTGCCAGCTCAAGGTCCCTTAGCAATCAGCCCCAGCATTTT. Full variable domain (rest looked up from reference TRBV18 and TRBJ1-5): NAGVMQNPRHLVRRRGQEARLRCSPMKGHSHVYWYRQLPEEGLKFMVYLQKENIIDESGMPKERFSAEFPKEGPSILRIQQVVRGDSAAYFCASSRSLSNQPQHFGDGTRLSIL.

This clonotype has at least ten counts. This chain links TRBV3-1 with TRBJ1-1; TRBD1 matches 10 bases. Germline trimming cut 4 bases from V and 0 bases from J; bases unmatched to any gene: 5. The CDR3 runs 16 residues. CDR1 and CDR2 (germline): LGHDT, YNNKEL (reference sequence). The CDR3 nucleotides are TGTGCCAGCAGCCCCCGGGACAGGGGAATGAACACTGAAGCTTTCTTT. Protein: CASSPRDRGMNTEAFF.

This clonotype was seen ten or more times. The V call is TRBV5-1, the J call TRBJ2-7; 7 nucleotides match TRBD1. In germline, CDR1 is SGHRS, CDR2 YFSETQ. The CDR3 runs 16 residues. The junction had 12 bases not matched to a gene; V was cut back by 0 bases and J by 6 bases. CDR3 amino acids: CASSLDIGTARGEQYF. CDR3 nucleotides: TGCGCCAGCAGCTTGGATATCGGGACAGCTAGGGGCGAGCAGTACTTC.

In its sample, this clonotype was seen a few times. V gene TRBV5-1 combines with J gene TRBJ1-5; weak D call: TRBD1 (5 bases). Germline CDR1 SGHRS, CDR2 YFSETQ. The CDR3 has 16 residues. Trimming stripped 3 bases from V and 2 bases from J, with 15 bases between. The CDR3 reads CASSSGRGEGNQPQHF. CDR3 nucleotides: TGCGCCAGCAGCTCGGGTAGGGGCGAAGGCAATCAGCCCCAGCATTTT.

The chain uses TRBV20-1 and TRBJ1-2; D ambiguous. Deletions cut 1 base from V and 6 bases from J, with 6 bases between. Looked up from germline, CDR1 is DFQATT and CDR2 is SNEGSKA (reference sequence). The CDR3 covers 11 residues. CDR3 amino acids: CSARAVHGYTF. In nucleotides, the CDR3 is TGCAGTGCTAGAGCGGTCCATGGCTACACCTTC.

Judged by abundance, this clonotype is medium-sized. The gene calls are TRBV3-1 and TRBJ2-5; D unresolved. The V gene lost 4 bases and the J gene lost 1 base, with 7 bases spanning the gap. CDR3 size: 13 residues. Germline CDR1 LGHDT, CDR2 YNNKEL (reference sequence). This chain's CDR3 is CASSPDGQETQYF. For the CDR3, the DNA is TGTGCCAGCAGCCCGGATGGCCAAGAGACCCAGTACTTC.

This clonotype has at least ten counts. The chain links TRBV4-1 to TRBJ2-1, with 12 bases identical to TRBD2. The CDR3 covers 14 residues. The ends lost 7 bases at V and 8 bases at J; junction bases unmatched: 6. Germline V CDR1 and CDR2: MGHRA, YSYEKL. CDR3 coding DNA: TGCGCCAGCACCCGACTAGCGGGGGAAGATGAGCAGTTCTTC. It codes for CASTRLAGEDEQFF.

This clonotype was observed at least ten times. The J gene is TRBJ1-2, the V gene TRBV6-5, with 8 bases matching TRBD1. With 4 bases clipped from V and 5 bases from J, the junction kept 6 bases outside the gene matches. The germline V gene encodes CDR1 MNHEY and CDR2 SVGAGI. The length of the CDR3 is 14 residues. The CDR3 sequence: CASSSDRAKYGYTF. In nucleotides, the CDR3 is TGTGCCAGCAGTTCGGACAGGGCGAAGTATGGCTACACCTTC.

The table lists this clonotype with many counts. J is TRBJ2-5 and V is TRBV6-2 or TRBV6-3; 9 nucleotides agree with TRBD1. The germline gives CDR1 MNHEY, CDR2 SVGEGT. The CDR3 is made up of 14 amino acids. The V and J ends lost 6 bases and 2 bases, in that order; junction bases with no gene match: 4. The CDR3 loop is CASRGQGHQETQYF. The CDR3 DNA reads as TGTGCCAGCAGGGGACAGGGTCATCAAGAGACCCAGTACTTC.

This clonotype was seen at least ten times. The chain joins TRBV20-1 to TRBJ2-5; 9 nucleotides match TRBD2. Germline V gives CDR1 DFQATT, CDR2 SNEGSKA (reference sequence). The ends lost 0 bases at V and 5 bases at J; junction bases unmatched: 19. This CDR3 is 19 amino acids long. In DNA form, the CDR3 reads TGCAGTGCTAGAGATCTAAGGGGACCTAGCGGGAAGGGGCGGGAGACCCAGTACTTC. Protein sequence: CSARDLRGPSGKGRETQYF.

As concerns this clonotype: Relative to the germline gene, one junction end is altered; a read error may explain this. The gene calls are TRBV7-6 and TRBJ1-2; no clear D gene. Germline CDR1 is SGHVS and CDR2 is FNYEAQ. This CDR3 contains 13 residues. CDR3 region: CASSLDQVTGYTF. The CDR3 region has the DNA TGTGCCAGCAGTTTAGATCAGGTTACTGGCTACACCTTC.

This clonotype was detected ten times or more. This chain uses TRBV7-9 with TRBJ1-2; D gene unclear. The CDR3 is 14 residues long. V gave up 1 base and J gave up 6 bases, with 12 bases separating them. Germline V gives CDR1 SEHNR, CDR2 FQNEAQ (reference sequence). The DNA of the CDR3 is TGTGCCAGCAGCTTAGAGGCCCAGATCCATGGCTACACCTTC. It is translated as CASSLEAQIHGYTF.